Below, 18 T cell receptor beta chains from the same sample are listed, as sequenced in a study of blood T cell repertoires in COVID-19. Produced via immunoSEQ multiplex PCR; TCRdb's table is partial and in-frame only. The table has 280,000 or so clones, around nine tenths seen once. The sequenced sample was peripheral blood. These TCRs come from a woman aged 60 to 75 with acute or convalescent COVID-19.

J is TRBJ1-1 and V is TRBV5-4; the match to TRBD1 covers 7 bases. This CDR3 spans 13 amino acids. Looked up from germline, CDR1 is SGHNT and CDR2 is YYREEE (reference sequence). The ends lost 0 bases at V and 8 bases at J; junction bases unmatched: 4. The DNA of the CDR3 is TGTGCCAGCAGCTTGGACAGGGGCTCCGAAGCTTTCTTT. As protein: CASSLDRGSEAFF.

The chain carries TRBV9 and TRBJ2-4; perhaps TRBD1 as D (8 bases). Trimming took off 0 bases at V and 5 bases at J, with 21 bases between the two ends. The CDR3 contains 18 residues. The V gene's germline CDR1 is SGDLS and CDR2 YYNGEE. The DNA of the CDR3 is TGTGCCAGCAGCGTAGAAGGCGGGGGACAGGCCCAGGAAAACATTCAGTACTTC. Its protein is CASSVEGGGQAQENIQYF.

The rearrangement joins TRBV9 to TRBJ1-1; D might be TRBD1 (5 bases). The CDR3 has 16 residues. CDR1 SGDLS and CDR2 YYNGEE come from the germline V gene. V gave up 0 bases and J gave up 3 bases, with 15 bases separating them. The CDR3 sequence: CASSVGSSQGDTEAFF. CDR3 DNA sequence: TGTGCCAGCAGCGTAGGATCGTCCCAGGGTGACACTGAAGCTTTCTTT. The variable domain in full, with the rest retrieved from reference TRBV9 and TRBJ1-1, is DSGVTQTPKHLITATGQRVTLRCSPRSGDLSVYWYQQSLDQGLQFLIQYYNGEERAKGNILERFSAQQFPDLHSELNLSSLELGDSALYFCASSVGSSQGDTEAFFGQGTRLTVV.

The chain couples TRBV7-8 to TRBJ1-2; 9 bases agree with TRBD1. This CDR3 spans 15 amino acids. With 4 bases clipped from V and 3 bases from J, the junction kept 6 bases outside the gene matches. Germline values: CDR1 SGHVS, CDR2 FQNEAQ. CDR3: CASSSRTGDDYGYTF. The DNA of the CDR3 is TGTGCCAGCAGCTCACGGACAGGGGATGACTATGGCTACACCTTC.

The chain combines TRBV19 with TRBJ1-6; D call uncertain. V lost 5 bases, J lost 7 bases, and 12 bases lay in between. The CDR3 consists of 14 residues. Looked up from germline, CDR1 is LNHDA and CDR2 is SQIVND (reference sequence). The CDR3 loop reads CASSSGAGNSPLHF. CDR3 bases: TGTGCCAGTAGTTCGGGAGCCGGAAATTCACCCCTCCACTTT.

The chain carries TRBV19 and TRBJ2-5; possibly TRBD1 for D (6 bases). The CDR3 length is 16 residues. CDR1 is LNHDA, CDR2 SQIVND, per germline (reference sequence). Trimming shortened V by 4 bases and J by 4 bases, and 19 bases separated the two germline ends. The CDR3 reads CASSNIGTIPTETQYF. CDR3 nucleotides: TGTGCCAGTAGTAATATCGGGACAATTCCTACAGAGACCCAGTACTTC.

The gene calls are TRBV10-1 and TRBJ1-3; D is unclear. The CDR3 length is 13 residues. Trimming left V 5 bases short and J 1 base short, with 6 bases between. Germline lookup yields CDR1 WNHNN and CDR2 SYGVQD (reference sequence). In DNA, the CDR3 is TGCGCCAGCAGTCCTCTATCTGGAAACACCATATATTTT. This sequence encodes CASSPLSGNTIYF.

The gene calls are TRBV27 and TRBJ2-2; the match to TRBD2 covers 7 bases. The CDR3 covers 16 residues. Trimming removed 2 bases from V and 0 bases from J; junction bases left unmatched: 3. Germline V CDR1 and CDR2: MNHEY, SMNVEV (reference sequence). The CDR3 DNA is TGTGCCAGCAGTTTAAGGCTAGCGGCGAACACCGGGGAGCTGTTTTTT. Translation gives CASSLRLAANTGELFF.

Here the CDR3 reads CASSLIATNEKLFF. The CDR3 nucleotides read TGTGCCAGTAGTTTAATAGCAACTAATGAAAAACTGTTTTTT. The chain joins TRBV19 to TRBJ1-4; D is uncertain. CDR3 length equals 14 residues. Looked up from germline, CDR1 is LNHDA and CDR2 is SQIVND (reference sequence). Trimming took 5 bases from V and 0 from J, leaving 7 bases between them.

The gene calls are TRBV2 and TRBJ1-5, with D unresolved. CDR3 length: 13 amino acids. Germline loops: CDR1 SNHLY, CDR2 FYNNEI. V gave up 10 bases and J gave up 0 bases, with 10 bases separating them. CDR3 amino acids: CATTVISNQPQHF. The CDR3 region has the DNA TGTGCCACTACAGTTATTAGCAATCAGCCCCAGCATTTT.

This clone was seen once. The chain recombines TRBV3-1 (or the pseudogene TRBV3-2) with TRBJ1-5; D uncertain. This CDR3 has 14 residues. Germline V gene lookup returns CDR1 LGHDT and CDR2 YNNKEL (reference sequence). Deletions cut 4 bases from V and 6 bases from J, with 13 bases between. In DNA form, the CDR3 reads TGTGCCAGCAGCCCGGCCCCGGGAGGTCAGCCCCAGCATTTT. The encoded protein is CASSPAPGGQPQHF.

This sequence joins TRBV9 and TRBJ1-1; 8 bases are a match to TRBD1. Germline V gives CDR1 SGDLS, CDR2 YYNGEE. The ends lost 4 bases at V and 1 base at J; junction bases unmatched: 6. The CDR3 is made up of 15 amino acids. The CDR3 nucleotides read TGTGCCAGCAGCCCTCTCGGGACAGGGAACACTGAAGCTTTCTTT. Translation: CASSPLGTGNTEAFF.

This rearrangement joins TRBV28 to TRBJ2-7; no clear D. V was pared by 3 bases and J by 0 bases, with 9 bases between. This CDR3 is built from 14 residues. Per germline, CDR1 MDHEN and CDR2 SYDVKM. The CDR3 protein is CASSFGTISYEQYF. The CDR3 DNA reads TGTGCCAGCAGTTTTGGAACTATCTCCTACGAGCAGTACTTC.

The V and J genes are TRBV10-2 and TRBJ2-7; tentative D call: TRBD2 (6 bases). V lost 2 bases and J lost 3, with 14 bases in between. This CDR3 has 15 amino acids. Germline V gene data show CDR1 as WSHSY and CDR2 as SAAADI. This chain's CDR3 is CASSEEPGVGYEQYF. DNA of the CDR3: TGCGCCAGCAGTGAGGAACCGGGAGTAGGCTACGAGCAGTACTTC.

A word on this clone: The sample carries other DNA sequences with the same CDR3. V gene TRBV5-1 combines with J gene TRBJ2-7; no clear D. V gave up 0 bases and J gave up 0 bases, with 13 bases separating them. CDR1 is SGHRS, CDR2 YFSETQ, per germline. The CDR3 is 16 residues long. The CDR3 is CASSLDGRASSYEQYF. In nucleotides, the CDR3 is TGCGCCAGCAGCTTGGACGGTAGAGCGAGCTCCTACGAGCAGTACTTC.

V gene TRBV28 combines with J gene TRBJ1-6; D gene unclear. Germline CDR1 and CDR2: MDHEN and SYDVKM. The germline V and J ends were trimmed by 3 bases and 14 bases, with 17 bases remaining between them. The CDR3 loop spans 14 amino acids. CDR3 DNA: TGTGCCAGCAGTTTTTGGCTAGAGGTCCCCTCCCTCCACTTT. It is translated as CASSFWLEVPSLHF.

This clone was observed a few times. The V gene is TRBV7-9, the J gene TRBJ1-5; D gene ambiguous. Trimming removed 1 base from V and 7 bases from J, with 11 bases in between. Germline V CDR1 and CDR2: SEHNR, FQNEAQ (reference sequence). The CDR3 consists of 14 residues. This CDR3 is CASSLEGSGQPQHF. The CDR3 nucleotides read TGTGCCAGCAGCTTAGAGGGTTCGGGACAGCCCCAGCATTTT.

The chain links TRBV5-8 to TRBJ1-2; no reliable D call. The germline gives CDR1 SGHTS, CDR2 YDEGEE. V gave up 1 base and J gave up 5 bases, with 3 bases separating them. The CDR3 runs to 11 residues. The CDR3 sequence is CASSLSYGYTF. CDR3 coding DNA: TGTGCCAGCAGCTTGTCATATGGCTACACCTTC.